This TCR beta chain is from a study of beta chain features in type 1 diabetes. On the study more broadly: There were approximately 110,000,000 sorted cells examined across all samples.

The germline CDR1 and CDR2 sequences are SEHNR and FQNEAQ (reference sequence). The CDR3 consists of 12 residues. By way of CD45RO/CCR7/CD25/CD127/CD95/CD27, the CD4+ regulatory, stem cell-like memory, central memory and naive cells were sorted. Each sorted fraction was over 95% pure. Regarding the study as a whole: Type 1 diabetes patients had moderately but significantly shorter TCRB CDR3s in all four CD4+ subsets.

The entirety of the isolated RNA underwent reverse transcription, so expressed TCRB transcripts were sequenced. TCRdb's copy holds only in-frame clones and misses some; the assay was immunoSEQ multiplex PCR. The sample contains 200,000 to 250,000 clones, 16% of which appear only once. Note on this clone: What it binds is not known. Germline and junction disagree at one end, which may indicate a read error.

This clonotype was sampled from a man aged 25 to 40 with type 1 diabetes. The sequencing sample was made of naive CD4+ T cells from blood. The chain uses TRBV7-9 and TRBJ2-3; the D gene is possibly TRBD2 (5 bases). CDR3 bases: TGTGCCAGCAGGTTAGCGACAGATACGCAGTATTTT. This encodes CASRLATDTQYF.